This T cell receptor beta chain comes out of a study of cytomegalovirus exposure and HLA in healthy donors. Study-level results: Fewer N-insertions (relative to the roughly 730-donor mean) were reportedly seen in an Asian-associated ancestry cluster in a later analysis. A later analysis linked a missense DCLRE1C variant to TCR beta V- and J-gene trimming. Some TCR beta chains (about 170 of them) were listed as cytomegalovirus-associated.

As for this clone: Its antigen is not known.

Germline-derived CDR1 and CDR2 are SGHDN and FVKESK. V was pared by 3 bases and J by 4 bases, with 21 bases between. CDR3 length: 18 amino acids. PCR amplification relied on 60 Vbeta primers (plus 13 Jbeta primers). Sequencing used immunoSEQ multiplex PCR; TCRdb keeps in-frame clones, though not all of them. The sample contains about 180,000 clones, 65% to 85% of which appear only once. The receptor was derived from a man in his fifties or sixties in good health and CMV-seronegative. J is TRBJ2-2 and V is TRBV14; maybe TRBD1 (5 bases). Sequenced input: PBMCs. The CDR3 spells CASSHYGRGLSVTGELFF. CDR3 DNA: TGTGCCAGCAGCCACTATGGAAGGGGCCTATCGGTCACCGGGGAGCTGTTTTTT.